Listed here is a single TCR beta chain. Its cognate antigen is unknown. The study drew the donors from its 120-subject validation cohort, separate from the 666-subject first cohort. These data come from a study of cytomegalovirus exposure and HLA in healthy donors. General study findings and limits: Rare sequences made up most TCRs, while some public TCRs were found in many donors. Through in vitro validation, a few CMV-associated chains were shown to be specific for CMV antigens.

Libraries were prepared by immunoSEQ multiplex PCR; TCRdb keeps only in-frame clonotypes and omits some of them. The data hold approximately 210,000 clones, with approximately 86% observed a single time. Germline CDR1 and CDR2: GTSNPN and SVGIG (reference sequence). Unmatched junction bases numbered 13, after V lost 0 bases and J lost 4 bases. CDR3 length: 18 amino acids. Sample: PBMCs. This sequence originates from a young woman in good health and CMV-seronegative. The V and J genes are TRBV30 and TRBJ2-2, with 8 positions matching TRBD1. The CDR3 is CAWSVLFLGQERTGELFF. CDR3 DNA: TGTGCCTGGAGTGTATTGTTTTTGGGACAGGAGCGCACCGGGGAGCTGTTTTTT.